A selection of T cell receptor beta chains follows, all from one sample in a study of T cells in tuberculosis. Method: immunoSEQ multiplex PCR; TCRdb's copy keeps in-frame clones and lacks some. Here the sample spans about 88,000 clones, roughly 93% being singletons. Input material: CD1b-GMM tetramer-negative cells sorted from PBMCs. The receptors here all came from an adult woman with latent tuberculosis. Both conserved end residues are part of each CDR3. The D gene is left open where the match is weak. Size values are once, few and many counts, or a class for expanded clones, and some rows have none.

TRBJ1-4 NA TRBV6-1 NA TGTGCCAGCAGTGAAATGGGGACAAAAATGGAACTGTTTTTT CASSEMGTKMELFF
TRBJ1-3 NA TRBV2 NA TGTGCCAGCAGGGGCGGGGGGGACTCTGGAAACACCATATATTTT CASRGGGDSGNTIYF
TRBJ2-2 NA TRBV2 TRBD1 TGTGCCAGCAGTAAGGGGGCTAGGGGCCAAGGCGGGGAGCTGTTTTTT CASSKGARGQGGELFF
TRBJ2-7 NA TRBV6-1 TRBD1 TGTGCCAGCAGTGATCGGACAGGGGGGGTCTACGAGCAGTACTTC CASSDRTGGVYEQYF
TRBJ2-2 once TRBV10-3 TRBD1 TGTGCCATCAGTGACCCCGAGGGGGCTTGGGACACCGGGGAGCTGTTTTTT CAISDPEGAWDTGELFF
TRBJ1-2 NA TRBV5-1 TRBD1 TGCGCCAGCAGCGCCGGGACAGGGGGCTTGGAGGGCTACACCTTC CASSAGTGGLEGYTF
TRBJ1-1 NA TRBV6-1 TRBD1 TGTGCCAGCAGTGAGCAGGGGGCGCGAGTGAACACTGAAGCTTTCTTT CASSEQGARVNTEAFF
TRBJ1-2 NA TRBV19 NA TGTGCCACCTTAGACCAGGGGAACGGCTATGGCTACACCTTC CATLDQGNGYGYTF
TRBJ2-7 NA TRBV30 TRBD2 TGTGCCTGGAGTGGATTTCGCGGGGGATCCTACGAGCAGTACTTC CAWSGFRGGSYEQYF
TRBJ1-1 NA TRBV7-8 TRBD1 TGTGCCAGCAGCGCCGGACAGGGGTCGGGCACTGAAGCTTTCTTT CASSAGQGSGTEAFF
TRBJ2-7 NA TRBV6-6 TRBD2 TGTGCCAGCAGTTACAGGACTAGCGGGGCGATTGAGCAGTACTTC CASSYRTSGAIEQYF
TRBJ2-5 NA TRBV7-2 TRBD2 TGTGCCAGCAGCCTTATGGGGGGGACGGAGACCCAGTACTTC CASSLMGGTETQYF
TRBJ1-6 NA TRBV14 NA TGTGCCAGCAGCCTAGGGGATGTGGGGTCACCCCTCCACTTT CASSLGDVGSPLHF
TRBJ1-1 NA TRBV5-1 TRBD1 TGCGCCAGCAGATCGACGACAGGGGGTGCCTACATTGAAGCTTTCTTT CASRSTTGGAYIEAFF
TRBJ2-7 once TRBV6-1 NA TGTGCCAGCAGGGAATATGGCGGGGAGCCGTACGAGCAGTACTTC CASREYGGEPYEQYF
TRBJ2-1 NA TRBV9 TRBD2 TGTGCCAGCAGCGTAGCGGCGGGGGGGCGAGTGAATGAGCAGTTCTTC CASSVAAGGRVNEQFF
TRBJ2-4 NA TRBV19 TRBD1 TGTGCCACCCAACAGGGGGCGAAAAACATTCAGTACTTC CATQQGAKNIQYF
TRBJ2-1 NA TRBV2 TRBD2 TGTGCCAGCACCTTACTAGCGGGGGGGCGTAATGAGCAGTTCTTC CASTLLAGGRNEQFF
TRBJ1-2 NA TRBV4-3 NA TGCGCCAGCAGCCAAGATGCCACAGAGAGAAACTATGGCTACACCTTC CASSQDATERNYGYTF
TRBJ2-7 NA TRBV7-9 NA TGTGCCAGCAGTAACGGACAGTCCTACGAGCAGTACTTC CASSNGQSYEQYF
TRBJ2-1 NA TRBV5-1 TRBD2 TGCGCCAGCAGCTCCACCGGGACTAGCGGGGTGTATGAGCAGTTCTTC CASSSTGTSGVYEQFF
TRBJ2-1 NA TRBV11-2 NA TGTGCCAGCAGCTTACAGGGGACCTACAATGAGCAGTTCTTC CASSLQGTYNEQFF
TRBJ1-1 NA TRBV2 TRBD1 TGTGCCAGCAATAGACAGGGCCCTGAAGCTTTCTTT CASNRQGPEAFF
TRBJ2-2 NA TRBV6-5 TRBD1 TGTGCCAGCAGTTACTCGAGGACAGGGCGCACCGGGGAGCTGTTTTTT CASSYSRTGRTGELFF
TRBJ2-1 NA TRBV5-4 TRBD2 TGTGCCAGCAGCCAGGGAGGGGCCTCCTACAATGAGCAGTTCTTC CASSQGGASYNEQFF
TRBJ2-1 NA TRBV18 TRBD2 TGTGCCAGCTCACCGCTAGCGGGCTCCTACAATGAGCAGTTCTTC CASSPLAGSYNEQFF
TRBJ1-3 NA TRBV6-1 TRBD1 TGTGCCAGCAGTGAACGCAGACAGGGGGCTGGAAACACCATATATTTT CASSERRQGAGNTIYF
TRBJ1-1 NA TRBV7-9 NA TGTGCCAGCAGCTCCCCAGGGGAGGGTGAAGCTTTCTTT CASSSPGEGEAFF
TRBJ1-2 NA TRBV11-3 NA TGTGCCAGCAGCTTACGGTTTGAGGTTATATATGGCTACACCTTC CASSLRFEVIYGYTF
TRBJ1-2 NA TRBV14 NA TGTGCCAGCAGCCAAGATTGGAGGGGCGCGGTGGGGGGCTACACCTTC CASSQDWRGAVGGYTF
TRBJ2-7 once TRBV11-2 TRBD1 TGTGCCAGCAGCGCTGGGGACAGGGGGATCTACGAGCAGTACTTC CASSAGDRGIYEQYF
TRBJ1-2 NA TRBV19 NA TGTGCCAGTAGTATGGCAGGGATCGGCTATGGCTACACCTTC CASSMAGIGYGYTF
TRBJ2-7 NA TRBV5-1 NA TGCGCCAGCAGCGCCCAACCCGCGACTAGTTCGTCCTACGAGCAGTACTTC CASSAQPATSSSYEQYF
TRBJ1-1 NA TRBV7-9 NA TGTGCCAGCAGCCCAACAGGAGCCATGAACACTGAAGCTTTCTTT CASSPTGAMNTEAFF
TRBJ1-4 NA TRBV2 TRBD1 TGTGCCAGCATAGGTTACAGGGGGTCTGAAAAACTGTTTTTT CASIGYRGSEKLFF
TRBJ2-1 once TRBV2 TRBD1 TGTGCCAGCAGAGAAGGGGGCGCCTCCTACAATGAGCAGTTCTTC CASREGGASYNEQFF
TRBJ2-5 NA TRBV11-2 TRBD1 TGTGCCAGCAGCCCCATACAGGGGGCGGGGGAGACCCAGTACTTC CASSPIQGAGETQYF
TRBJ2-4 NA TRBV6-5 NA TGTGCCAGCAGTTACTCTTCTCTAGCCAAAAACATTCAGTACTTC CASSYSSLAKNIQYF
TRBJ1-6 NA TRBV5-5 TRBD1 TGTGCCAGCAACAGGGACAGGGACTTGTTTTCACCCCTCCACTTT CASNRDRDLFSPLHF
TRBJ2-5 NA TRBV27 NA TGTGCCAGCAGTTTACAGGCAGGGGCTGAGCAGACCCAGTACTTC CASSLQAGAEQTQYF
TRBJ2-7 NA TRBV7-9 TRBD1 TGTGCCAGCAGCTTACCCGGACAGGGGGCTAACGAGCAGTACTTC CASSLPGQGANEQYF
TRBJ1-1 NA TRBV10-3 TRBD1 TGTGCCATCAGTGAGTCGACTGGGGACAGGGGAGCTTTCTTT CAISESTGDRGAFF